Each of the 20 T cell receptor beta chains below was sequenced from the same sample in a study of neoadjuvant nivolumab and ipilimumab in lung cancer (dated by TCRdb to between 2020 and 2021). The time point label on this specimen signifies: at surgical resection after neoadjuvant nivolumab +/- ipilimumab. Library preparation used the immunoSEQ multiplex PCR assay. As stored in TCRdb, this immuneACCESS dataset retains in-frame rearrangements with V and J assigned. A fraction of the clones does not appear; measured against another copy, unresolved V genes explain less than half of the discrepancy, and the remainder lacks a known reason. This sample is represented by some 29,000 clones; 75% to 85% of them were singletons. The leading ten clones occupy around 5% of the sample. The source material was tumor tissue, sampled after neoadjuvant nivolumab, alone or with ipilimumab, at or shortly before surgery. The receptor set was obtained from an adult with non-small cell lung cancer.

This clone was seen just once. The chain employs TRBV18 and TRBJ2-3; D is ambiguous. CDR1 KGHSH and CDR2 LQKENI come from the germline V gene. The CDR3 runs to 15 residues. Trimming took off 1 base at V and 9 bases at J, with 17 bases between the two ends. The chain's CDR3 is CASSPLDGGDGTQYF. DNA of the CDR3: TGTGCCAGCTCACCACTCGATGGCGGAGACGGGACGCAGTATTTT.

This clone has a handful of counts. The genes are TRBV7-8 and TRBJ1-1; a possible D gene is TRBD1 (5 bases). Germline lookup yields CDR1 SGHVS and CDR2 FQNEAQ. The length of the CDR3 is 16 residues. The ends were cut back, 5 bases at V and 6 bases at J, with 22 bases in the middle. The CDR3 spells CASSLGTRWVSAEAFF. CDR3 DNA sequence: TGTGCCAGCAGCCTGGGGACCCGGTGGGTATCCGCTGAAGCTTTCTTT.

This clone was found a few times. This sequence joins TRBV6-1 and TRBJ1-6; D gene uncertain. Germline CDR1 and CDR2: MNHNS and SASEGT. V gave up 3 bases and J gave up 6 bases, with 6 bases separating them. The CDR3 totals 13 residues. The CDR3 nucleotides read TGTGCCAGCAGTGAGAAGGTTAATTCACCCCTCCACTTT. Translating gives CASSEKVNSPLHF.

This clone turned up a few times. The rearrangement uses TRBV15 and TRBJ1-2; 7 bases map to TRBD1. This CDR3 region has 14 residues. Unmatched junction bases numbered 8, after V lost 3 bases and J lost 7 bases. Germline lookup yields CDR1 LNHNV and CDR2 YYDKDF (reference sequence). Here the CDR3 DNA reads TGTGCCACCAGCAGCCCCGGGACAGTCCCTGGCTACACCTTC. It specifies CATSSPGTVPGYTF.

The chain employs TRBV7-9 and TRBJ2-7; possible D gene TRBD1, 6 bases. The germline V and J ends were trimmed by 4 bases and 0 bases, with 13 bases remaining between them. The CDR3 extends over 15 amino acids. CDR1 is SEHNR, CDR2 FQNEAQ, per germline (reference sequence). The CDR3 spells CASSSPRDTSYEQYF. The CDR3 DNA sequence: TGTGCCAGCAGCTCCCCCCGGGACACCTCCTACGAGCAGTACTTC.

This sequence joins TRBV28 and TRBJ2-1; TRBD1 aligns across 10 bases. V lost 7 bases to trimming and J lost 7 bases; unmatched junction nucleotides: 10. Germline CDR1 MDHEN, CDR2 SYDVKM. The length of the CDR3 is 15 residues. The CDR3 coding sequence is TGTGCCAGCAAGGCAGGGACAGGGGTTTTTAATGAGCAGTTCTTC. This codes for CASKAGTGVFNEQFF.

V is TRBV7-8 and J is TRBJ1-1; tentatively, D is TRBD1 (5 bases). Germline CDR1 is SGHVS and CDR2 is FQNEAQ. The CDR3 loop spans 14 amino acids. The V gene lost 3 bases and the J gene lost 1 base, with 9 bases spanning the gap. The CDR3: CASSFARANTEAFF. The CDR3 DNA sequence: TGTGCCAGCAGCTTTGCCAGGGCGAACACTGAAGCTTTCTTT.

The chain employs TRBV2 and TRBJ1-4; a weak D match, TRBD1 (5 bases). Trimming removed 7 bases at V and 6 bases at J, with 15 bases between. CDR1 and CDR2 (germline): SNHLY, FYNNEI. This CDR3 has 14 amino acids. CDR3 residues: CASKSGTGDEKLFF. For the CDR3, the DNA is TGTGCCAGCAAGTCGGGGACCGGAGATGAAAAACTGTTTTTT.

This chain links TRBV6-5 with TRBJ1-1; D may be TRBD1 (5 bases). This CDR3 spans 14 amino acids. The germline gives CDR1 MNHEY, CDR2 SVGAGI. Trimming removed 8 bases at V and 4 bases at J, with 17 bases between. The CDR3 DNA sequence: TGTGCCAGCGGGACGGACACTTGGAGCACTGAAGCTTTCTTT. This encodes CASGTDTWSTEAFF.

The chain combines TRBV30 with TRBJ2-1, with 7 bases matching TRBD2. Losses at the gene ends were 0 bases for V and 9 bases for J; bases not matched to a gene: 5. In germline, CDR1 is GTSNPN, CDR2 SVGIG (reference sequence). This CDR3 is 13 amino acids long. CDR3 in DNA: TGTGCCTGGAGTGTACAGCCGGGGGGTGAGCAGTTCTTC. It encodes CAWSVQPGGEQFF. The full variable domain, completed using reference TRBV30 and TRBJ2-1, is SQTIHQWPATLVQPVGSPLSLECTVEGTSNPNLYWYRQAAGRGLQLLFYSVGIGQISSEVPQNLSASRPQDRQFILSSKKLLLSDSGFYLCAWSVQPGGEQFFGPGTRLTVL.

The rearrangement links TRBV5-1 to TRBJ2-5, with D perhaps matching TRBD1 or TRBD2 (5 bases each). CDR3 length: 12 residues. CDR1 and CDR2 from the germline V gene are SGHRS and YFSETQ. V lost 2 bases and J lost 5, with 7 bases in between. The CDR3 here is CASSFWGETQYF. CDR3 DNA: TGCGCCAGCAGCTTCTGGGGGGAGACCCAGTACTTC.

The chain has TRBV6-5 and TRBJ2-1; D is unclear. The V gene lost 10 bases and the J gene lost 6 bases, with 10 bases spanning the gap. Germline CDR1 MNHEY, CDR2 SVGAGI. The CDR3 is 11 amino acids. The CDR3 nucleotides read TGTGCCACCGCAAGACCCAATGAGCAGTTCTTC. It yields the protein CATARPNEQFF.

The CDR3 DNA follows: TGTGCCTGCGACAGGGGGGGCTACGAGCAGTACTTC. Translating it yields CACDRGGYEQYF. The chain is built from TRBV30 and TRBJ2-7, with 9 bases matching TRBD1. CDR1 and CDR2 (germline): GTSNPN, SVGIG (reference sequence). The CDR3 covers 12 residues. V dropped 6 bases and J dropped 3; count of bases not matched to a gene: 3.

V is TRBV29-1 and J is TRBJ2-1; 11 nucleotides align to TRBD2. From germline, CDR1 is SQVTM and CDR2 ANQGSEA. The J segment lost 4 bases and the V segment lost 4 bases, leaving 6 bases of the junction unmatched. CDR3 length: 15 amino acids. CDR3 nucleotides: TGCAGCGTTGCTGGGACTAGCGGACTGTACAATGAGCAGTTCTTC. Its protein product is CSVAGTSGLYNEQFF.

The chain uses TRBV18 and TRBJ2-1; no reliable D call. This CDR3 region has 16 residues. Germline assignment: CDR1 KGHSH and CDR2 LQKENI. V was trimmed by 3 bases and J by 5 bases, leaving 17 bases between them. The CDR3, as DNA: TGTGCCAGCTCACCGGGTACCCAGGTCGGACACAATGAGCAGTTCTTC. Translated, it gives CASSPGTQVGHNEQFF.

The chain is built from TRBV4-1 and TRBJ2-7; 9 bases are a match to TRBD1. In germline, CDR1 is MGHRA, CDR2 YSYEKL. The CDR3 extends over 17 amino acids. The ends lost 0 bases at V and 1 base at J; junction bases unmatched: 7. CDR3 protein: CASSQDEAGQGSYEQYF. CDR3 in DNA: TGCGCCAGCAGCCAAGATGAGGCAGGACAGGGGTCCTACGAGCAGTACTTC.

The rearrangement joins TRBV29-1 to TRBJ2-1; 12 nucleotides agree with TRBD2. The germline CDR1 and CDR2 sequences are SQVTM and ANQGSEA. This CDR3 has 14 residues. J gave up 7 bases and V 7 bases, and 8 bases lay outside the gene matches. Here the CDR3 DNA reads TGCAGCGCATCTATACTAGCGGGAGGTAATGAGCAGTTCTTC. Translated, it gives CSASILAGGNEQFF.

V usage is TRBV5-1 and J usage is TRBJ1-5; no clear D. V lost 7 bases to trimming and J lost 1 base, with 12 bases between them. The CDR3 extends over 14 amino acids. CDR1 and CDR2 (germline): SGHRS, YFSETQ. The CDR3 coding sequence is TGCGCCAGCTGGGTGTCCGTGAGCAATCAGCCCCAGCATTTT. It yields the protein CASWVSVSNQPQHF.

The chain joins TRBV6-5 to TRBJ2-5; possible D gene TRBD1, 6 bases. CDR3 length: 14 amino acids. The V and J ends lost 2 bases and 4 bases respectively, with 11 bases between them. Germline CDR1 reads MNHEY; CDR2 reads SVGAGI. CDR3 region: CASSYVGRGETQYF. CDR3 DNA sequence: TGTGCCAGCAGTTACGTCGGCAGGGGAGAGACCCAGTACTTC.

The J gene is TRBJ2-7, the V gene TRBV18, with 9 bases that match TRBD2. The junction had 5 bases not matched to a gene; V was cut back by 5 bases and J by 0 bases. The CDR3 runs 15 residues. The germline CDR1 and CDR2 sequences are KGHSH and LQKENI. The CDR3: CASSIAGVSSYEQYF. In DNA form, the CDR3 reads TGTGCCAGCTCAATAGCGGGGGTTAGCTCCTACGAGCAGTACTTC.